Sequencing of this TCR beta chain was carried out in a study of memory CD4+ T cells and cytomegalovirus serostatus. Study background: Of the healthy Belgian adults, several were CMV seropositive and 20 to 30 seronegative.

Comments on this clone: Its antigen is currently unknown.

Authors' data handling: After removing out-of-frame reads, over 2 million distinct TCRbeta sequences remained. Method: immunoSEQ multiplex PCR; TCRdb's copy keeps in-frame clones and lacks some. V, J and clone size are taken as reported in that table, and D and trimming were inferred from the DNA itself. In the table there are about 29,000 clones, around 75% of which are singletons. The CDR3 contains 15 residues. Germline trimming cut 2 bases from V and 10 bases from J; bases unmatched to any gene: 7. Looked up from germline, CDR1 is KGHSH and CDR2 is LQKENI. Single viable CD3+CD4+CD8-CD45RO+ cells were sorted as the memory CD4+ T cells. CD4+ T cells were isolated by positive magnetic selection. General study points: CD4+ memory repertoires contained about two fifths of the roughly 160 reported CMV TCRbeta sequences.

The chain joins TRBV18 to TRBJ1-6; 8 bases are a match to TRBD1. The sequence derives from an adult in good health and CMV-seronegative. The sequenced material came from memory CD4+ T cells from blood. The DNA of the CDR3 is TGTGCCAGCTCACCAGGACAGGGTGAAGGGTCACCCCTCCACTTT. Residues: CASSPGQGEGSPLHF. Using reference TRBV18 and TRBJ1-6 for the parts outside the CDR3, the full variable domain is NAGVMQNPRHLVRRRGQEARLRCSPMKGHSHVYWYRQLPEEGLKFMVYLQKENIIDESGMPKERFSAEFPKEGPSILRIQQVVRGDSAAYFCASSPGQGEGSPLHFGNGTRLTVT.